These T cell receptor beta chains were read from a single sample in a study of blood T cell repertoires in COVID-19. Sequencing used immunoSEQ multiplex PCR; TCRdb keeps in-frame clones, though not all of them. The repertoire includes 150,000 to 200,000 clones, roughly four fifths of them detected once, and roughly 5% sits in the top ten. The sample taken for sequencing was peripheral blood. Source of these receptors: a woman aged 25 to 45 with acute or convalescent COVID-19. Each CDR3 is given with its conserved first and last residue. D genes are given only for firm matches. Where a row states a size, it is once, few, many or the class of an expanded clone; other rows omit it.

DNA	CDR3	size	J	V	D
TGTGCCAGCAGCCCCCCTATTGTAGGCAATCAGCCCCAGCATTTT	CASSPPIVGNQPQHF	NA	TRBJ1-5	TRBV6-2/TRBV6-3	NA
TGCGCCAGCAGCTTTGCCCCCCGGCAGGGGGCCTATGGCTACACCTTC	CASSFAPRQGAYGYTF	NA	TRBJ1-2	TRBV5-1	TRBD1
TGTGCCAGCAGCCCCCGCTGGACAGCTAGCGGGAGAGGAGGCTACAATGAGCAGTTCTTC	CASSPRWTASGRGGYNEQFF	few	TRBJ2-1	TRBV21-1	NA
TGTGCCAGTAGGCACTCTAGCGGGAGTCGGGAGACCCAGTACTTC	CASRHSSGSRETQYF	NA	TRBJ2-5	TRBV19	TRBD2
TGTGCCAGCCGAAAGATACAGAAGCAAGAGACCCAGTACTTC	CASRKIQKQETQYF	NA	TRBJ2-5	TRBV18	NA
TGTGCCAGCGGGCGTCGGGGGTACTATGGCTACACCTTC	CASGRRGYYGYTF	NA	TRBJ1-2	TRBV12-3/TRBV12-4	NA
TGTGCCAGCAGCTTAGAACAGGGGGATCGGGGCAATCAGCCCCAGCATTTT	CASSLEQGDRGNQPQHF	few	TRBJ1-5	TRBV7-2	TRBD1
TGTGCCAGCAGCCCGGGTGGAGGTAATGAAAAACTGTTTTTT	CASSPGGGNEKLFF	NA	TRBJ1-4	TRBV13	NA
TGTGCCAGCAGCGTGGGGACTGTAGATACGCAGTATTTT	CASSVGTVDTQYF	NA	TRBJ2-3	TRBV9	NA
TGTGCCTGGAGTGTATTGTCAGGCTATGGCTACACCTTC	CAWSVLSGYGYTF	NA	TRBJ1-2	TRBV30	NA
TGTGCCAGCAGCCTACCTCAGTGGGCAGAGACCCAGTACTTC	CASSLPQWAETQYF	once	TRBJ2-5	TRBV7-9	NA
TGTGCCAGCAGTCCCTCGGCAGGGGACGGGGCCAACGTCCTGACTTTC	CASSPSAGDGANVLTF	NA	TRBJ2-6	TRBV27	NA
TGTGCCAGCAGGGACATGTTGGTTGGCTACACCTTC	CASRDMLVGYTF	NA	TRBJ1-2	TRBV6-5	NA
TGTGCCAGCAATGGGAGACGGGGGGGCTACACCTTC	CASNGRRGGYTF	NA	TRBJ1-2	TRBV2	NA
TGTGCCAGCAGCTCTCCTACAGATGAAGCTTTCTTT	CASSSPTDEAFF	NA	TRBJ1-1	TRBV7-9	NA
TGTGCCAGCAGCCAGCGACAGGGGTATGGCTACACCTTC	CASSQRQGYGYTF	few	TRBJ1-2	TRBV3-1/TRBV3-2	TRBD1
TGTGCCAGCAGTCAAGAGGAGAAGTTAGGTTCACCCCTCCACTTT	CASSQEEKLGSPLHF	NA	TRBJ1-6	TRBV4-2	NA
TGTGCCACCAGCAGGTTGGGGACTAGCGGGGGGTTCCGGGCTAATGAGCAGTTCTTC	CATSRLGTSGGFRANEQFF	few	TRBJ2-1	TRBV15	TRBD2
TGTGCCAGCAGACAGCTTAGCAATCAGCCCCAGCATTTT	CASRQLSNQPQHF	NA	TRBJ1-5	TRBV2	NA
TGTGCCAGCAGCCCGACCGGGACAGGGCAAGAGACCCAGTACTTC	CASSPTGTGQETQYF	few	TRBJ2-5	TRBV5-4	TRBD1
TGTGCCAGCAGTCTAGGGCCCCCCGGGACAGGGGATCAGCCCCAGCATTTT	CASSLGPPGTGDQPQHF	NA	TRBJ1-5	TRBV2	TRBD1
TGTGCCAGCAGCGTAAGCGCGGAAAGCACAGATACGCAGTATTTT	CASSVSAESTDTQYF	NA	TRBJ2-3	TRBV9	NA